The sequence of this T cell receptor beta chain was determined in a study of shared clonotypes between healthy human individuals. Regarding the study as a whole: A handful of donors had about 5% of their naive CD4 clonotypes in common.

About this clone itself: Antigen: not known.

In the naive CD8 group, cells lacked CD45RO and were positively selected for CCR7, so terminally differentiated effector memory CD45RA+ cells were left out. Sequencing used immunoSEQ multiplex PCR; TCRdb keeps in-frame clones, though not all of them. The table includes around 650,000 clones, roughly 96% detected once. The sequence derives from a woman between 25 and 40 years old in good health. The sequencing sample was made of naive CD8+ T cells sorted from blood.

CDR3 loop: CASSESILRYGYTF. The CDR3 bases are TGTGCCAGCAGTGAAAGTATTTTGCGGTATGGCTACACCTTC. This chain connects TRBV2 to TRBJ1-2; D gene unclear. The V end lost 2 bases, the J end lost 5 bases, and 12 bases lay between the germline ends. CDR3 length: 14 residues. CDR1 is SNHLY and CDR2 is FYNNEI in the germline V gene. Full variable domain (outside the CDR3, taken from reference TRBV2 and TRBJ1-2): EPEVTQTPSHQVTQMGQEVILRCVPISNHLYFYWYRQILGQKVEFLVSFYNNEISEKSEIFDDQFSVERPDGSNFTLKIRSTKLEDSAMYFCASSESILRYGYTFGSGTRLTVV.